Presented here are 19 T cell receptor beta chains from one specimen sequenced in a study of shared T cell receptors in the human thymus. Method: immunoSEQ multiplex PCR; TCRdb's copy keeps in-frame clones and lacks some. The sample has 600,000 to 900,000 clones, 70% to 90% seen once. The sample was also linked to a second study, of human thymus T cells.

The sample consisted of thymocytes. Every receptor here comes from a girl under three years old with a congenital heart defect.

The chain has TRBV4-1 and TRBJ1-1; the D is unclear. CDR1 and CDR2 from the germline V gene are MGHRA and YSYEKL. This CDR3 region has 14 residues. Between the trimmed V and J ends, which lost 0 bases and 5 bases, there was a span of 10 bases. CDR3 nucleotide sequence: TGCGCCAGCAGCCAAGAGACCGGGAGAACTGAAGCTTTCTTT. Amino acids: CASSQETGRTEAFF.

This rearrangement joins TRBV11-2 to TRBJ2-7; TRBD1 might be the D (5 bases). The V end was cut by 1 base, the J end by 1 base, with 23 bases between. Per germline, CDR1 SGHAT and CDR2 FQNNGV. The CDR3 totals 19 residues. The CDR3 region is CASSLVPLGQGIKSYEQYF. CDR3 DNA: TGTGCCAGCAGCTTAGTTCCCCTGGGGCAGGGCATCAAATCCTACGAGCAGTACTTC.

This clone appeared a single time. CDR3 sequence reads: CASSLSPRSYEQYF. Written as DNA, the CDR3 is TGTGCCAGCAGTTTAAGTCCACGGTCCTACGAGCAGTACTTC. The gene calls are TRBV27 and TRBJ2-7; D is undetermined. The V gene's germline CDR1 is MNHEY and CDR2 SMNVEV (reference sequence). Trimming cost V 2 bases and J 1 base, with 9 bases left between them. CDR3 length: 14 residues.

The rearrangement joins TRBV5-6 to TRBJ1-4; the match to TRBD1 covers 9 bases. J gave up 7 bases and V 4 bases, and 17 bases lay outside the gene matches. Germline V gene lookup returns CDR1 SGHDT and CDR2 YYEEEE. The CDR3 totals 18 residues. CDR3 loop: CASSSSPGQGGVGEKLFF. In DNA, the CDR3 is TGTGCCAGCAGCAGTTCCCCGGGACAGGGAGGAGTGGGTGAAAAACTGTTTTTT.

The chain joins TRBV7-6 to TRBJ2-7; 9 bases align to TRBD1. This CDR3 contains 14 residues. Trimming cost V 5 bases and J 4 bases; bases outside gene matches: 6. Germline assignment: CDR1 SGHVS and CDR2 FNYEAQ. The CDR3 DNA reads as TGTGCCAGCAGCCCCGGGACAGGGTCTTACGAGCAGTACTTC. Encoded protein: CASSPGTGSYEQYF.

The gene calls are TRBV18 and TRBJ1-2, with D possibly TRBD1 on 5 matching bases. Trimming took 0 bases from V and 1 from J, leaving 12 bases between them. CDR3 size: 16 residues. The germline gives CDR1 KGHSH, CDR2 LQKENI. CDR3 coding DNA: TGTGCCAGCTCACCACCTGCCCAGGGCCATAACTATGGCTACACCTTC. It translates to CASSPPAQGHNYGYTF.

The rearrangement joins TRBV4-3 to TRBJ2-5; 7 nucleotides align to TRBD2. The germline V gene encodes CDR1 LGHNA and CDR2 YSLEER. The CDR3 extends over 16 amino acids. With V trimmed by 4 bases and J by 5 bases, 13 bases remained unmatched. CDR3 DNA: TGCGCCAGCAGCCCTGGTCGCGTCGGCGGGGGTGAGACCCAGTACTTC. Its translation is CASSPGRVGGGETQYF.

This CDR3 is CASSQQGEVGEDTQYF. CDR3 bases: TGCGCCAGCAGCCAACAGGGTGAGGTAGGAGAAGATACGCAGTATTTT. The chain couples TRBV4-1 to TRBJ2-3; tentative D call: TRBD1 (5 bases). The CDR3 consists of 16 residues. In germline, CDR1 is MGHRA, CDR2 YSYEKL. Deletions cut 2 bases from V and 5 bases from J, with 17 bases between.

With regard to this clone: The junction departs from germline at one end; a sequencing error may be responsible. The rearrangement links TRBV5-6 to TRBJ1-2, with 7 bases identical to TRBD1. Germline assignment: CDR1 SGHDT and CDR2 YYEEEE. There are 11 residues in the CDR3. The CDR3 sequence: CASSFAGTVSF. Written as DNA, the CDR3 is TGTGCCAGCAGCTTCGCCGGGACAGTTTCCTTC.

This sequence joins TRBV2 and TRBJ1-5; D uncertain. CDR1 SNHLY and CDR2 FYNNEI come from the germline V gene. The CDR3 spans 13 residues. V shed 8 bases and J shed 0 bases, with 8 bases lying between them. This CDR3 reads CASLGDSNQPQHF. The CDR3 DNA sequence: TGTGCCAGCTTGGGCGATAGCAATCAGCCCCAGCATTTT.

The chain has TRBV5-6 and TRBJ1-1; D possibly corresponds to TRBD1 (5 bases). V was shortened by 0 bases and J by 7 bases, with 10 bases between the two germline ends. The CDR3 extends over 13 amino acids. Germline V lookup: CDR1 SGHDT, CDR2 YYEEEE. The CDR3, as DNA: TGTGCCAGCAGCTTGGCCGGGGGGAGTGAAGCTTTCTTT. Its protein is CASSLAGGSEAFF. Supplemented by reference TRBV5-6 and TRBJ1-1, the full variable domain reads DAGVTQSPTHLIKTRGQQVTLRCSPKSGHDTVSWYQQALGQGPQFIFQYYEEEERQRGNFPDRFSGHQFPNYSSELNVNALLLGDSALYLCASSLAGGSEAFFGQGTRLTVV.

V usage is TRBV5-6 and J usage is TRBJ2-1, with 10 nucleotides matching TRBD2. The CDR3 is made up of 15 amino acids. CDR1 is SGHDT, CDR2 YYEEEE, per germline. V was pared by 4 bases and J by 15 bases, with 16 bases of the junction left unmatched. CDR3 coding DNA: TGTGCCAGCAGCCCAACCCCTTGGCTAGCGGGGGTCCGGTTCTTC. Protein sequence: CASSPTPWLAGVRFF.

The V gene is TRBV11-2, the J gene TRBJ2-1; TRBD1 matches at 7 bases. The CDR3 totals 17 residues. J was trimmed by 7 bases and V by 3 bases; bases with no gene match: 15. From germline, CDR1 is SGHAT and CDR2 FQNNGV. The CDR3 DNA follows: TGTGCCAGCAGCTTTGAAGGTGGGGCAGGGGGACCGAATGAGCAGTTCTTC. As protein: CASSFEGGAGGPNEQFF.

In regard to this clone: This specimen includes other DNA sequences encoding the same CDR3. The chain employs TRBV2 and TRBJ1-6; 7 bases match TRBD1. Germline assignment: CDR1 SNHLY and CDR2 FYNNEI. V was clipped by 2 bases and J by 13 bases; unmatched bases: 20. This CDR3 comprises 18 residues. The CDR3 DNA sequence: TGTGCCAGCAGTGAATGTGAGGGCGGCAGGGGGTATGTGGCCCCCCTCCACTTT. Translated: CASSECEGGRGYVAPLHF.

This rearrangement joins TRBV7-9 to TRBJ1-1, with a possible D match to TRBD1 (6 bases). There are 13 residues in the CDR3. The V gene's germline CDR1 is SEHNR and CDR2 FQNEAQ (reference sequence). V was shortened by 4 bases and J by 6 bases, with 12 bases between the two germline ends. The CDR3 protein is CASSSYRVSEAFF. In DNA form, the CDR3 reads TGTGCCAGCAGCTCCTACAGGGTCTCTGAAGCTTTCTTT.

A few counts support this clone. In DNA form, the CDR3 reads TGTGCCAGCAGCTTGAACAAACGGGGGAACACTGAAGCTTTCTTT. Translating it yields CASSLNKRGNTEAFF. This chain joins TRBV5-6 and TRBJ1-1; unclear D gene. The germline gives CDR1 SGHDT, CDR2 YYEEEE. Trimming pared 1 base from V and 1 base from J, leaving 11 bases between. This CDR3 contains 15 residues.

This chain uses TRBV5-4 with TRBJ1-1; tentatively, D is TRBD1 (5 bases). Trimming removed 4 bases from V and 1 base from J, with 14 bases in between. The germline gives CDR1 SGHNT, CDR2 YYREEE (reference sequence). CDR3 length equals 15 residues. CDR3 DNA sequence: TGTGCCAGCAGCCCTAGGGGTTACGGGAACACTGAAGCTTTCTTT. This sequence encodes CASSPRGYGNTEAFF.

J is TRBJ1-6 and V is TRBV5-5; 8 bases line up with TRBD1. The CDR3 contains 16 residues. With V trimmed by 3 bases and J by 14 bases, 16 bases remained unmatched. The V gene's germline CDR1 is SGHKS and CDR2 YYEKEE (reference sequence). This CDR3 is CASSSPTLETTGALHF. The CDR3 DNA reads as TGTGCCAGCAGCTCACCGACACTAGAGACGACAGGGGCCCTCCACTTT.

V and J are TRBV10-3 and TRBJ1-1; no definite D call. Deletions cut 7 bases from V and 1 base from J, with 16 bases between. The CDR3 loop spans 15 amino acids. CDR1 and CDR2 (germline): ENHRY, SYGVKD. This chain's CDR3 is CAIMSVSSGNTEAFF. DNA for the CDR3: TGTGCCATCATGTCGGTAAGCTCCGGGAACACTGAAGCTTTCTTT.